One sample yielded the 17 T cell receptor beta chains listed below, sequenced in a study of T cells in Graves' hyperthyroidism and ophthalmopathy. The source material, RNA transcripts, was used to amplify TCR beta CDR3 regions. HTBI primers were used for first-round RT-PCR of the TCR CDR3. TCRdb reprocessed the multiplex PCR reads with MiXCR, giving one entry per CDR3 protein. The top ten clones hold around 9.2% of a sample with around 350,000 distinct CDR3 sequences, over 10% of them seen once. What was sequenced was blood. The receptors were gathered from a woman aged 18-29 years with Graves' hyperthyroidism.

This clonotype was found a few times. CDR3 protein: CSASGRGTPNQPQHF. CDR3 nucleotides: TGCAGTGCCAGCGGCAGGGGGACCCCCAATCAGCCCCAGCATTTT. The chain recombines TRBV20-1 with TRBJ1-5; 7 nucleotides agree with TRBD1. The CDR3 loop spans 15 amino acids. J lost 3 bases, V lost 6 bases, and 11 bases had no gene match. Germline loops: CDR1 DFQATT, CDR2 SNEGSKA (reference sequence).

This clonotype was seen repeatedly, ten times or more. The V call is TRBV6-6, the J call TRBJ2-1; no clear D. V lost 2 bases and J lost 7, with 6 bases in between. Germline CDR1 is MNHNY and CDR2 is SVGAGI (reference sequence). The CDR3 sequence is 12 residues long. In nucleotides, the CDR3 is TGTGCCAGCAGTTACCATGCAAATGAGCAGTTCTTC. Its protein product is CASSYHANEQFF.

The table lists this clonotype with many counts. This rearrangement joins TRBV11-2 to TRBJ1-1, with TRBD1 matching 8 bases. Germline trimming cut 5 bases from V and 8 bases from J; bases unmatched to any gene: 13. Looked up from germline, CDR1 is SGHAT and CDR2 is FQNNGV. This CDR3 contains 15 residues. The CDR3 loop is CASSPLAGQGPEAFF. CDR3 in DNA: TGTGCCAGCAGCCCCTTAGCAGGACAGGGTCCCGAAGCTTTCTTT. Full variable domain (missing parts from reference TRBV11-2 and TRBJ1-1): EAGVAQSPRYKIIEKRQSVAFWCNPISGHATLYWYQQILGQGPKLLIQFQNNGVVDDSQLPKDRFSAERLKGVDSTLKIQPAKLEDSAVYLCASSPLAGQGPEAFFGQGTRLTVV.

The V and J genes are TRBV5-6 and TRBJ1-1, with D uncertain. The ends were cut back, 1 base at V and 1 base at J, with 8 bases in the middle. Germline V gene data show CDR1 as SGHDT and CDR2 as YYEEEE. The length of the CDR3 is 14 residues. The chain's CDR3 is CASSLLGQNTEAFF. As DNA, the CDR3 is TGTGCCAGCAGCTTGTTAGGGCAGAACACTGAAGCTTTCTTT.

The chain has TRBV20-1 and TRBJ2-7; D may be TRBD2 (6 bases). Per the germline V gene, CDR1 is DFQATT and CDR2 is SNEGSKA (reference sequence). The CDR3 is 14 residues long. Trimming cost V 3 bases and J 0 bases, with 12 bases left between them. In DNA, the CDR3 is TGCAGTGCTAGTCGTCAGACTAGCTCCTACGAGCAGTACTTC. Translation: CSASRQTSSYEQYF.

The chain is built from TRBV5-6 and TRBJ2-1; D is unclear. CDR1 is SGHDT and CDR2 is YYEEEE in the germline V gene. Trimming pared 3 bases from V and 6 bases from J, leaving 13 bases between. This CDR3 comprises 14 residues. As DNA, the CDR3 is TGTGCCAGCAGCTGGCCCGAGACGGGCAATGAGCAGTTCTTC. Its protein product is CASSWPETGNEQFF.

The rearrangement joins TRBV3-1 to TRBJ2-1; perhaps TRBD2 as D (6 bases). The ends were cut back, 3 bases at V and 0 bases at J, with 9 bases in the middle. This CDR3 region has 15 residues. Germline V gene lookup returns CDR1 LGHDT and CDR2 YNNKEL (reference sequence). As DNA, the CDR3 is TGTGCCAGCAGCCATAGCGGAGACTCCTACAATGAGCAGTTCTTC. As protein: CASSHSGDSYNEQFF.

Many counts were recorded for this clonotype. V is TRBV7-8 and J is TRBJ2-7, with a possible D match to TRBD1 (5 bases). Germline assignment: CDR1 SGHVS and CDR2 FQNEAQ. With 0 bases removed from V and 7 bases from J, the gap between germline ends came to 19 bases. This CDR3 has 16 residues. The CDR3 sequence is CASSLAVGQGVGEQYF. The CDR3 DNA reads as TGTGCCAGCAGCTTAGCAGTAGGTCAGGGCGTGGGAGAGCAGTACTTC.

This chain uses TRBV27 with TRBJ2-1, with 7 nucleotides matching TRBD2. The CDR3 has 15 amino acids. Germline loops: CDR1 MNHEY, CDR2 SMNVEV (reference sequence). The V gene end was trimmed by 3 bases and the J gene end by 7 bases; junction bases not matched to a gene: 9. The CDR3 sequence: CASSFLLAKGNEQFF. Here the CDR3 DNA reads TGTGCCAGCAGTTTTTTACTAGCGAAAGGAAATGAGCAGTTCTTC.

Only a few counts were recorded for this clonotype. This chain joins TRBV6-1 and TRBJ2-7; D unresolved. The V and J ends lost 7 bases and 3 bases respectively, with 19 bases between them. The CDR3 is 15 amino acids. Germline assignment: CDR1 MNHNS and CDR2 SASEGT. CDR3 loop: CASIFSLRTGYEQYF. The CDR3 DNA is TGTGCCAGCATTTTTTCCCTGAGGACGGGCTACGAGCAGTACTTC.

This clonotype was seen many times. This chain links TRBV12-3 or TRBV12-4 with TRBJ1-1; TRBD1 agrees at 8 bases. This CDR3 is 15 amino acids long. V lost 7 bases, J lost 1 base, and 8 bases stayed unmatched. The CDR3 region has the DNA TGTGCCAGCACCACCCGGACAGGGAGGAACACTGAAGCTTTCTTT. Its protein product is CASTTRTGRNTEAFF.

In regard to this clonotype: A much larger clone sits a single nucleotide away, making a read error possible. This sequence joins TRBV12-3 or TRBV12-4 and TRBJ1-5; TRBD1 agrees at 8 bases. The CDR3 is 12 amino acids. The chain's CDR3 is CAGSLQGGSQHF. The CDR3 bases are TGTGCCGGCAGTTTACAGGGGGGATCCCAGCATTTT.

This clonotype was seen repeatedly, ten times or more. The rearrangement uses TRBV7-2 and TRBJ1-1, with a possible D match to TRBD1 (6 bases). Trimming shortened V by 0 bases and J by 5 bases, and 19 bases separated the two germline ends. Germline CDR1 is SGHTA and CDR2 is FQGNSA. The CDR3 is made up of 17 amino acids. The CDR3: CASSLAPLQGIRTEAFF. CDR3 bases: TGTGCCAGCAGCTTAGCACCCCTACAGGGAATTCGGACTGAAGCTTTCTTT.

This clonotype has ten or more counts. CDR3 sequence (DNA): TGTGCCAGCAGTTTGGCCCGGGGACTAGGGTACGAGCAGTACTTC. Translating gives CASSLARGLGYEQYF. The chain joins TRBV28 to TRBJ2-7, with 8 bases lining up with TRBD2. In germline, CDR1 is MDHEN, CDR2 SYDVKM. This CDR3 region has 15 residues. V dropped 3 bases and J dropped 4; count of bases not matched to a gene: 8.

This clonotype has ten or more counts. This sequence joins TRBV11-2 and TRBJ1-1; D remains ambiguous. The CDR3 length is 15 residues. V dropped 5 bases and J dropped 4 bases, with 17 bases sitting between them. CDR1 and CDR2 from the germline V gene are SGHAT and FQNNGV. CDR3 in DNA: TGTGCCAGCAGCGCCACTCGGAGCATTGGCACTGAAGCTTTCTTT. This translates into CASSATRSIGTEAFF.

This clonotype has just a few counts. The chain employs TRBV18 and TRBJ2-7; D is ambiguous. V lost 6 bases and J lost 2, with 17 bases in between. In germline, CDR1 is KGHSH, CDR2 LQKENI. The CDR3 sequence is 15 residues long. The CDR3 protein is CASSPQGNLPYEQYF. In nucleotides, the CDR3 is TGTGCCAGCTCCCCCCAAGGAAACTTACCCTACGAGCAGTACTTC.

The chain carries TRBV9 and TRBJ2-1; D gene uncertain. In germline, CDR1 is SGDLS, CDR2 YYNGEE. V dropped 0 bases and J dropped 4 bases, with 8 bases sitting between them. The CDR3 totals 14 residues. This CDR3 reads CASSVGGPYNEQFF. CDR3 nucleotide sequence: TGTGCCAGCAGCGTAGGTGGACCTTACAATGAGCAGTTCTTC.